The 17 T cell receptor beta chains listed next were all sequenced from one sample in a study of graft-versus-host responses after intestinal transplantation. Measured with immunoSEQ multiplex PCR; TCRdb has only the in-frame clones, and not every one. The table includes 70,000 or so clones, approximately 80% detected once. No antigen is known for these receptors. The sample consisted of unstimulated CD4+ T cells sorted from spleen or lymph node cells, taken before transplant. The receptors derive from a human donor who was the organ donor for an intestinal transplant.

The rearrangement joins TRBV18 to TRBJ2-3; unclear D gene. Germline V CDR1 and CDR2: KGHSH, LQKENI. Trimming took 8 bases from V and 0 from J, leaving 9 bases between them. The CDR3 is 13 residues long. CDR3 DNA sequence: TGTGCCAGCCTACTAACTAGCACAGATACGCAGTATTTT. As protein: CASLLTSTDTQYF.

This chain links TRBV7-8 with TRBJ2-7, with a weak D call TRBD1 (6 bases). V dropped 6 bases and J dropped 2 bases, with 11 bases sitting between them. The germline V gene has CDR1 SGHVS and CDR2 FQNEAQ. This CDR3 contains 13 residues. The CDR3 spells CASSNGQTYEQYV. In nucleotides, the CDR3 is TGTGCCAGCAGTAACGGACAGACCTACGAGCAGTACGTC.

As DNA, the CDR3 is TGTGCCAGCAGCTTAGGGCAGACCTATAATTCACCCCTCCACTTT. This sequence encodes CASSLGQTYNSPLHF. The rearrangement joins TRBV7-2 to TRBJ1-6; no firm D call. Germline V gene data show CDR1 as SGHTA and CDR2 as FQGNSA. V was cut by 1 base and J by 2 bases, with 6 bases left in between. CDR3 size: 15 residues.

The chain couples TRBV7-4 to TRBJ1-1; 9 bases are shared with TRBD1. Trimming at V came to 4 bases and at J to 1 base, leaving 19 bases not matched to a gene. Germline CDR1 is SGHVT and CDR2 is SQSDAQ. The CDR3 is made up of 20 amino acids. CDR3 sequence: CASSSARGTGKILRNTEAFF. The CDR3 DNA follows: TGTGCCAGCAGCTCTGCCCGGGGGACAGGGAAAATTTTGCGGAACACTGAAGCTTTCTTT.

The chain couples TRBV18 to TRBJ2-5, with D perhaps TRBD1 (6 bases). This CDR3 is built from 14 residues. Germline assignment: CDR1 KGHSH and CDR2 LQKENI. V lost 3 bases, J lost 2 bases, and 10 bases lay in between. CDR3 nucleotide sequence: TGTGCCAGCTCACCGGGACAACTACAAGAGACCCAGTACTTC. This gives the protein CASSPGQLQETQYF.

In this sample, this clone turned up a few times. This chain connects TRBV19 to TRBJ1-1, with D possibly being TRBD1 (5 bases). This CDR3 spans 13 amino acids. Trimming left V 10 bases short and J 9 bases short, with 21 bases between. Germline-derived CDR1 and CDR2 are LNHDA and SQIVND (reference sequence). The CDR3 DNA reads TGTGCCACCTCGGGAGAGGGGATAACTAAAGCTTTCTTT. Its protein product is CATSGEGITKAFF.

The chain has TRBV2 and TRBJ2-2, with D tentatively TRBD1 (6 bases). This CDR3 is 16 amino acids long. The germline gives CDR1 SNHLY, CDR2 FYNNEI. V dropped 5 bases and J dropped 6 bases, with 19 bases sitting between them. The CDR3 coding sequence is TGTGCCAGCAGTTTACGGACAGAGGCACGGGCCGGGGAGCTGTTTTTT. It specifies CASSLRTEARAGELFF.

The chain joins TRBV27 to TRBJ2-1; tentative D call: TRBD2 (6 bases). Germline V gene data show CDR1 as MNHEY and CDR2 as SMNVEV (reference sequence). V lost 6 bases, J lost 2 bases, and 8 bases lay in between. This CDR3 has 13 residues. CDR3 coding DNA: TGTGCCAGCAGAGGGAGGCCCTACAATGAGCAGTTCTTC. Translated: CASRGRPYNEQFF.

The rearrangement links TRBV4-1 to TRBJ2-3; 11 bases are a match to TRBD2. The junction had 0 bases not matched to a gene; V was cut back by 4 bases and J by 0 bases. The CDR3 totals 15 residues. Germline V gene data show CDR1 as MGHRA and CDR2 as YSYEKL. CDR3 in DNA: TGCGCCAGCAGCCCTAGCGGGGGGAGCACAGATACGCAGTATTTT. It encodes CASSPSGGSTDTQYF.

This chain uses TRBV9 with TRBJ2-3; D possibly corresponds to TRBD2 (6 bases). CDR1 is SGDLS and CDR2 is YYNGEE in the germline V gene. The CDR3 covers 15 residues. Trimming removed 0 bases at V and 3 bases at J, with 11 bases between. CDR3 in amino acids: CASSVVEGKTDTQYF. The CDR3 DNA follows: TGTGCCAGCAGCGTAGTGGAGGGGAAAACAGATACGCAGTATTTT.

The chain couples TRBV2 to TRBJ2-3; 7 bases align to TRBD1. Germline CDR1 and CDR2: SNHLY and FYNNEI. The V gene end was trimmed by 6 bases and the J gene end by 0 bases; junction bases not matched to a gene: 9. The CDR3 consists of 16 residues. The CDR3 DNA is TGTGCCAGCAGGGACGGGACAGCCTCTAGCACAGATACGCAGTATTTT. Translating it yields CASRDGTASSTDTQYF.

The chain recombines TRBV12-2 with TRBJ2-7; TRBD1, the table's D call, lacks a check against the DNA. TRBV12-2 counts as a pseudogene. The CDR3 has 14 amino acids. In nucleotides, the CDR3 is TGTGCAAGTCGCTTAGGCGACAGGGTGCCCGAGCAGTACGTC. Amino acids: CASRLGDRVPEQYV.

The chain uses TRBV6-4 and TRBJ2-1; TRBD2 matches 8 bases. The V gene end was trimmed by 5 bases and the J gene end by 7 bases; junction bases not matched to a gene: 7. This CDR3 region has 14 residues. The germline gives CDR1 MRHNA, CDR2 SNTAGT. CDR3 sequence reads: CASSSDREGNEQFF. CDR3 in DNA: TGTGCCAGCAGTTCCGACCGGGAGGGGAATGAGCAGTTCTTC.

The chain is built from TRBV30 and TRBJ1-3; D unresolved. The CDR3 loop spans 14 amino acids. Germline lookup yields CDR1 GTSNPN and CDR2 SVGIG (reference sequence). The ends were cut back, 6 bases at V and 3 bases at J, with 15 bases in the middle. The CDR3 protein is CACPGGVYGNTIYF. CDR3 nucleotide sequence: TGTGCCTGCCCGGGCGGGGTCTATGGAAACACCATATATTTT. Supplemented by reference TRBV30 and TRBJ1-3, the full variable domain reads SQTIHQWPATLVQPVGSPLSLECTVEGTSNPNLYWYRQAAGRGLQLLFYSVGIGQISSEVPQNLSASRPQDRQFILSSKKLLLSDSGFYLCACPGGVYGNTIYFGEGSWLTVV.

The CDR3 loop is CAWSRLAGDPYNEQFF. In DNA form, the CDR3 reads TGTGCCTGGAGCAGACTAGCGGGGGACCCCTACAATGAGCAGTTCTTC. The chain recombines TRBV30 with TRBJ2-1, with 12 positions matching TRBD2. The J segment lost 2 bases and the V segment lost 3 bases, leaving 5 bases of the junction unmatched. Per the germline V gene, CDR1 is GTSNPN and CDR2 is SVGIG (reference sequence). The CDR3 length is 16 residues.

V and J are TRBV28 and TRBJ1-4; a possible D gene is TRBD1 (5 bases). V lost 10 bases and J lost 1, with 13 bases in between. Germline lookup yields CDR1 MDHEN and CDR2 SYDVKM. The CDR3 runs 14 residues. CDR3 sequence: CATQGGITNEKLFF. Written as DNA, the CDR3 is TGTGCCACCCAGGGAGGAATAACTAATGAAAAACTGTTTTTT.

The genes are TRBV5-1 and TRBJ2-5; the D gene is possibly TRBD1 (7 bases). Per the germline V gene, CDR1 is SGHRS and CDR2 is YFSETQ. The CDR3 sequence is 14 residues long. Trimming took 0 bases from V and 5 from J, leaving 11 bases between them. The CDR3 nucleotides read TGCGCCAGCAGCTTGGACCCAGGGGGGGAGACCCAGTACTTC. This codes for CASSLDPGGETQYF.